The T cell receptor beta chain under discussion was sequenced for a study of control samples from healthy donors and cancer patients (dated by TCRdb to 2018 to 2020). V was cut back by 2 bases and J by 7 bases, leaving a gap of 6 bases between them. Inclusive of the bounding cysteine and phenylalanine, the CDR3 is 11 residues long. Only the CDR3 portion is preserved as DNA: 33 bases, with reading frame beginning at the first base. The germline V gene specifies MNHEY as CDR1 and SVGAGI as CDR2. To note about this clone: Its antigen is unknown. Base qualities were left out, and no much larger clone turns up one base away.

Libraries were prepared through the immunoSEQ multiplex PCR assay. In its TCRdb copy, this immuneACCESS table keeps in-frame sequences only and misses some clones. Where compared with another copy, unresolved V genes explain less than half of these, and the others have no known cause. The table for this sample lists fewer than 200,000 clones; roughly 89% of them were counted only once. Together, the top ten hold approximately 12% of the sample. The chain links TRBV6-5 with TRBJ2-7; the D gene assignment is ambiguous. This sequence originates from a man aged 25-40 years in good health. Sequenced sample: blood. At the DNA level, the sequence is TGTGCCAGCAGTTACCGTTGGGAGCAGTACTTC. Its product reads: CASSYRWEQYF.